The 23 T cell receptor beta chains reported below all come from one sample, sequenced in a study of regulatory T cells in long-lasting Graves disease. Time point denoted: newly diagnosed GD, antithyroid drugs for less than 3 months. Preparation of the TCR library used RNA extracted from PBMCs. To make TCR beta libraries, researchers used iRepertoire HTBI primers and Arm-PCR of CDR3 regions. Each CDR3 protein gets one entry after TCRdb re-called the multiplex PCR reads with MiXCR. The profile shows under 450,000 distinct CDR3 sequences, around 15% of them singletons. These data are also associated with another study on T cells in Graves' hyperthyroidism and ophthalmopathy.

Sample: peripheral blood mononuclear cells (PBMCs), taken at new diagnosis, from a patient treated with antithyroid drugs. Every receptor here comes from a woman under 30 with Graves disease.

This clonotype came up many times. The rearrangement links TRBV13 to TRBJ2-3; 13 bases agree with TRBD2. The CDR3 totals 17 residues. J gave up 1 base and V 5 bases, and 6 bases lay outside the gene matches. Per the germline V gene, CDR1 is PRHDT and CDR2 is FYEKMQ (reference sequence). CDR3 sequence: CASSPLGLAGGTDTQYF. Here the CDR3 DNA reads TGTGCCAGCAGCCCCCTCGGACTAGCGGGGGGCACAGATACGCAGTATTTT.

There are many counts of this clonotype. V gene TRBV5-1 combines with J gene TRBJ2-2; D might be TRBD1 (6 bases). The CDR3 contains 15 residues. Germline V gene data show CDR1 as SGHRS and CDR2 as YFSETQ. Trimming took 0 bases from V and 4 from J, leaving 10 bases between them. The CDR3 reads CASSLDGQFTGELFF. The CDR3 DNA reads as TGCGCCAGCAGCTTGGATGGACAGTTCACCGGGGAGCTGTTTTTT.

The sample holds many counts of this clonotype. J is TRBJ2-7 and V is TRBV29-1; 9 bases match TRBD1. The CDR3 contains 13 residues. V lost 5 bases, J lost 3 bases, and 5 bases stayed unmatched. Germline CDR1 SQVTM, CDR2 ANQGSEA. The CDR3 sequence is CSVSDRGRYEQYF. CDR3 nucleotide sequence: TGCAGCGTTTCGGACAGGGGCCGCTACGAGCAGTACTTC.

This chain uses TRBV5-1 with TRBJ2-1; 9 bases map to TRBD2. V was pared by 4 bases and J by 3 bases, with 11 bases of the junction left unmatched. Germline V gives CDR1 SGHRS, CDR2 YFSETQ. This CDR3 is built from 17 residues. In nucleotides, the CDR3 is TGCGCCAGCAGCCGAAAGACCGGGACTAGCCACTACAATGAGCAGTTCTTC. Its translation is CASSRKTGTSHYNEQFF.

This clonotype was seen ten or more times. The chain is built from TRBV7-8 and TRBJ1-1; perhaps TRBD1 as D (5 bases). The V end lost 5 bases, the J end lost 0 bases, and 16 bases lay between the germline ends. The CDR3 runs 16 residues. CDR1 and CDR2 from the germline V gene are SGHVS and FQNEAQ. The CDR3 protein is CASSLRQSPLNTEAFF. The DNA for the CDR3 is TGTGCCAGCAGCCTAAGACAGTCCCCTCTGAACACTGAAGCTTTCTTT.

A remark on this clonotype: The CDR3 does not end in the conserved phenylalanine or tryptophan, so this is likely a read error. V and J are TRBV6-4 and TRBJ2-3; D perhaps matches TRBD2 (6 bases). CDR1 is MRHNA, CDR2 SNTAGT, per germline. V lost 0 bases and J 7 bases, leaving 17 bases between the germline ends. The CDR3 covers 16 residues. The CDR3 DNA reads as TGTGCCAGCAGTGACTCGAAGAACGGGGGAACAAATACGCAGTATCTT. The encoded protein is CASSDSKNGGTNTQYL.

The chain is built from TRBV6-4 and TRBJ1-2; D is unresolved. Trimming stripped 5 bases from V and 7 bases from J, with 17 bases between. The CDR3 extends over 14 amino acids. CDR1 and CDR2 from the germline V gene are MRHNA and SNTAGT. CDR3 coding DNA: TGTGCCAGCAGTCGTGAACCCCAGAATTTTGGCTACACCTTC. Translating it yields CASSREPQNFGYTF.

V is TRBV10-3 and J is TRBJ2-1; TRBD1 matches at 9 bases. With V trimmed by 6 bases and J by 10 bases, 13 bases remained unmatched. Germline loops: CDR1 ENHRY, CDR2 SYGVKD. This CDR3 region has 15 residues. DNA of the CDR3: TGTGCCATCAGCACTCCGGGACAGGGTCTTCTCGAGCAGTTCTTC. Its protein product is CAISTPGQGLLEQFF.

Regarding this clonotype: A much larger clone differs by one base, so this may be a read error. The gene calls are TRBV28 and TRBJ1-2; D is unclear. The CDR3 runs to 13 residues. Germline loops: CDR1 MDHEN, CDR2 SYDVKM. As DNA, the CDR3 is TGTGCCAGCAGCTGGGGTGGTACGGATGGCCACACCTTC. This sequence encodes CASSWGGTDGHTF.

This clonotype was counted many times. J is TRBJ2-5 and V is TRBV5-1, with 10 positions matching TRBD1. Germline V gene data show CDR1 as SGHRS and CDR2 as YFSETQ. V lost 4 bases and J lost 5; bases outside the gene matches: 8. The CDR3 is 15 amino acids. CDR3 in amino acids: CASSPGGQGSETQYF. As DNA, the CDR3 is TGCGCCAGCAGCCCAGGGGGACAGGGGTCCGAGACCCAGTACTTC.

This clonotype was counted only a few times. The rearrangement uses TRBV9 and TRBJ2-4, with 9 bases fitting TRBD2. The CDR3 covers 17 residues. Trimming cost V 0 bases and J 6 bases; bases outside gene matches: 10. Germline V gives CDR1 SGDLS, CDR2 YYNGEE. CDR3 DNA: TGTGCCAGCAGCGTAGGGGGACTAGCCGACCAAAGAAACATTCAGTACTTC. Amino acid sequence: CASSVGGLADQRNIQYF.

This clonotype has at least ten counts. The rearrangement links TRBV9 to TRBJ2-1; D not certain. Trimming cost V 0 bases and J 6 bases, with 7 bases left between them. Germline V gene data show CDR1 as SGDLS and CDR2 as YYNGEE. The CDR3 length is 13 residues. The DNA of the CDR3 is TGTGCCAGCAGCGTAGAACTCACCAATGAGCAGTTCTTC. Its translation: CASSVELTNEQFF.

The sample holds a few counts of this clonotype. The chain employs TRBV10-3 and TRBJ2-3; no clear D. The CDR3 covers 12 residues. The germline V gene has CDR1 ENHRY and CDR2 SYGVKD. Trimming shortened V by 6 bases and J by 2 bases, and 6 bases separated the two germline ends. CDR3: CAIRGPTDTQYF. Here the CDR3 DNA reads TGTGCCATCAGGGGTCCCACAGATACGCAGTATTTT.

The table lists this clonotype with a few counts. The chain couples TRBV6-5 to TRBJ2-2, with D hard to call. V lost 0 bases, J lost 7 bases, and 12 bases lay in between. The CDR3 is 15 residues long. From germline, CDR1 is MNHEY and CDR2 SVGAGI. The CDR3 sequence is CASSYSPQVGGELFF. The CDR3 DNA sequence: TGTGCCAGCAGTTACTCCCCCCAAGTGGGCGGGGAGCTGTTTTTT.

This clonotype was counted ten times or more. In DNA form, the CDR3 reads TGTGCCAGCAGTTTAGCGGGAGGGTCCGGGGAGCTGTTTTTT. Its translation is CASSLAGGSGELFF. This chain connects TRBV28 to TRBJ2-2; TRBD2 matches at 9 bases. V lost 2 bases to trimming and J lost 6 bases; unmatched junction nucleotides: 1. CDR1 and CDR2 (germline): MDHEN, SYDVKM. The CDR3 runs to 14 residues.

The chain employs TRBV6-2 or TRBV6-3 and TRBJ1-1, with 7 bases matching TRBD1. V was clipped by 2 bases and J by 11 bases; unmatched bases: 8. The length of the CDR3 is 13 residues. Germline CDR1 and CDR2: MNHEY and SVGEGT. Written as DNA, the CDR3 is TGTGCCAGCAGTTACCCGGAGGACAGGAGGGCTTTCTTT. Its protein product is CASSYPEDRRAFF.

This clonotype was seen ten or more times. The chain links TRBV7-3 to TRBJ2-3; 10 bases are shared with TRBD2. Germline V gene sequence: CDR1 SGHTA, CDR2 FQGTGA. CDR3 size: 23 residues. After removal of 2 bases from V and 0 bases from J, the junction contained 23 bases not matched to a gene. This CDR3 reads CASSLSPRPGLADHFSSTDTQYF. In DNA, the CDR3 is TGTGCCAGCAGCTTATCCCCACGGCCCGGACTAGCGGACCATTTTTCTAGCACAGATACGCAGTATTTT.

This clonotype was seen a few times. The rearrangement uses TRBV3-1 and TRBJ2-3, with 10 bases matching TRBD1. The CDR3 has 16 residues. The germline V gene encodes CDR1 LGHDT and CDR2 YNNKEL (reference sequence). Losses at the gene ends were 2 bases for V and 5 bases for J; bases not matched to a gene: 7. The CDR3, as DNA: TGTGCCAGCAGCCAACGAATTGGGACAGGGGTAGATACGCAGTATTTT. It specifies CASSQRIGTGVDTQYF.

This clonotype was counted ten times or more. The chain carries TRBV7-3 and TRBJ1-1; the D gene is possibly TRBD1 (6 bases). Trimming took off 6 bases at V and 1 base at J, with 9 bases between the two ends. CDR3 length: 13 amino acids. Germline CDR1 SGHTA, CDR2 FQGTGA. The CDR3 nucleotides are TGTGCCAGCAGGCTGGACAGGAACACTGAAGCTTTCTTT. It codes for CASRLDRNTEAFF.

This clonotype was detected ten times or more. The CDR3 reads CAISPLGGGLSYEQYF. The DNA of the CDR3 is TGTGCCATCAGCCCTCTTGGGGGGGGCCTCTCCTACGAGCAGTACTTC. The chain links TRBV10-3 to TRBJ2-7; tentative D call: TRBD2 (7 bases). The V end was cut by 6 bases, the J end by 0 bases, with 18 bases between. Germline loops: CDR1 ENHRY, CDR2 SYGVKD. The CDR3 is made up of 16 amino acids.

This clonotype was observed at least ten times. The rearrangement uses TRBV12-3 or TRBV12-4 and TRBJ1-2; possibly TRBD1 for D (5 bases). The CDR3 runs to 14 residues. V lost 7 bases and J 9 bases, leaving 21 bases between the germline ends. The DNA of the CDR3 is TGTGCCAGCACTATAGCCGGCACAGGTGCTAGCTACACCTTC. Its protein is CASTIAGTGASYTF.

This clonotype came up a few times. CDR3 amino acids: CASNLGTGYGYTF. CDR3 sequence (DNA): TGTGCCAGCAACCTAGGGACCGGCTATGGCTACACCTTC. The rearrangement joins TRBV6-1 to TRBJ1-2; D may be TRBD1 (5 bases). V lost 7 bases, J lost 4 bases, and 13 bases lay in between. CDR1 is MNHNS, CDR2 SASEGT, per germline. CDR3 length: 13 amino acids.

This clonotype was observed at least ten times. V and J are TRBV11-2 and TRBJ2-2; 7 bases are shared with TRBD2. V was clipped by 3 bases and J by 2 bases; unmatched bases: 3. This CDR3 spans 15 amino acids. Per the germline V gene, CDR1 is SGHAT and CDR2 is FQNNGV. DNA of the CDR3: TGTGCCAGCAGCTTCGGACTAGACAACACCGGGGAGCTGTTTTTT. Its protein is CASSFGLDNTGELFF. The whole variable domain, remainder taken from reference TRBV11-2 and TRBJ2-2, is EAGVAQSPRYKIIEKRQSVAFWCNPISGHATLYWYQQILGQGPKLLIQFQNNGVVDDSQLPKDRFSAERLKGVDSTLKIQPAKLEDSAVYLCASSFGLDNTGELFFGEGSRLTVL.